A selection of T cell receptor beta chains follows, all from one sample in a study of a mutant IDH1 vaccine in newly diagnosed glioma. Repertoires were generated with immunoSEQ multiplex PCR, while TCRdb's copy carries only in-frame clones and drops some. The sample yields 25,000 to 35,000 clones, about 85% seen once. Their target antigens are unknown. This material consisted of PBMCs, taken from a glioma patient whose treatment included an IDH1 peptide vaccine. The receptors were sampled from a woman under 30 with glioma. CDR3s leave out the opening cysteine and the closing phenylalanine or tryptophan. Clone size is shown for a subset of rows, as once, few, many or a class of expanded clone.

size	J	V	CDR3
few	TRBJ1-1	TRBV10-3	AISSSRETEAF
-	TRBJ2-1	TRBV4-2	ASSQGGTGTSGTRVYNEQF
-	TRBJ1-5	TRBV27	ASMVPSHRLVGKQPQH
-	TRBJ2-7	TRBV7-2	ASSLASGTSGLSPHPEQY
-	TRBJ2-3	TRBV12-5	ASGAGTGGTDTQY
-	TRBJ2-5	TRBV29-1	SVEGGIRETQY
few	TRBJ1-5	TRBV7-9	ASSLAGIQPQH
-	TRBJ1-4	TRBV19	ASSIGGQGNEKLF
-	TRBJ1-5	TRBV19	ATGQGAVHSNQPQH
-	TRBJ1-1	TRBV29-1	SSSGTEAF
-	TRBJ2-7	TRBV7-6	ASSLARSGAPYEQY
-	TRBJ1-6	TRBV6-1	ASSEDRGPNSPLH
-	TRBJ1-2	TRBV19	ASSSKTATIYGYT
once	TRBJ2-2	TRBV5-6	ASSPRTGGKYTGELF
-	TRBJ1-2	TRBV5-6	ASSLDRNYGYT
-	TRBJ1-1	TRBV7-2	ASSFTTGLNTEAF
-	TRBJ2-5	TRBV5-1	ASSATGGQETQY
-	TRBJ1-4	TRBV29-1	SVEDRRAGEKLF
-	TRBJ2-5	TRBV29-1	SADRGGRETQY
-	TRBJ1-5	TRBV19	ASTLSTTGRGTQPQH
-	TRBJ2-7	TRBV6-6	ASSYSGTGDYEQY
-	TRBJ1-4	TRBV28	ASRSGGGVGEKLF
-	TRBJ1-2	TRBV9	ASSVEWFYGYT
-	TRBJ1-5	TRBV27	ASRPGLSNQPQH
-	TRBJ2-5	TRBV2	ASSRDREETQY
medium-sized	TRBJ1-5	TRBV15	ATSRVQTGGGQPQH
-	TRBJ2-7	TRBV5-6	ASSLGFGRDYEQY
-	TRBJ2-6	TRBV29-1	SVTGEGANVLT
-	TRBJ1-5	TRBV6-6	ASSYSSTGNQPQH
-	TRBJ2-7	TRBV30	AWGGRQGLYEQY
-	TRBJ2-2	TRBV7-9	ASSLIGSLPGELF
-	TRBJ2-7	TRBV5-6	ASSFKRGYEQY
-	TRBJ1-3	TRBV6-6	ASSRGGGGNTIY
-	TRBJ2-2	TRBV7-8	ASSPRGAHTGELF
-	TRBJ2-7	TRBV9	ASSVGEAGSGYEQY
-	TRBJ1-5	TRBV7-9	ASSLAAQPQH
-	TRBJ2-2	TRBV11-2	ASSSKGYTGELF